Listed here are 32 T cell receptor beta chains from one sample, sequenced in a study of neurological immune-mediated disorders. TCRdb independently ran MiXCR on the 5' RACE reads; one entry per CDR3 protein. The sample lists tens of thousands of distinct CDR3 sequences; approximately 3.8% were seen once. Specimen: PBMCs. These receptors were collected from a man under 40 with multiple sclerosis.

This clonotype was seen repeatedly, ten times or more. The rearrangement links TRBV20-1 to TRBJ2-2; 7 bases are shared with TRBD2. After removal of 2 bases from V and 1 base from J, the junction contained 4 bases not matched to a gene. The CDR3 extends over 15 amino acids. The germline gives CDR1 DFQATT, CDR2 SNEGSKA (reference sequence). CDR3 in amino acids: CSARLADLNTGELFF. The CDR3 region has the DNA TGCAGTGCTAGACTAGCGGACTTGAACACCGGGGAGCTGTTTTTT.

This clonotype was observed a few times. A read error may explain this, as a much larger clone is one base away. The chain is built from TRBV7-3 and TRBJ2-3, with unresolved D. Germline values: CDR1 SGHTA, CDR2 FQGTGA. The CDR3 sequence is 13 residues long. The CDR3 bases are TGTACCAGCAGCACCACTAGCACAGATACGCAGTATTTT. Protein: CTSSTTSTDTQYF.

The chain uses TRBV7-9 and TRBJ1-1; the D is unclear. Trimming shortened V by 5 bases and J by 7 bases, and 14 bases separated the two germline ends. Germline lookup yields CDR1 SEHNR and CDR2 FQNEAQ (reference sequence). This CDR3 contains 13 residues. The CDR3 loop is CASSPNPAIEAFF. CDR3 bases: TGTGCCAGCAGCCCGAACCCGGCGATTGAAGCTTTCTTT. Full variable domain (rest looked up from reference TRBV7-9 and TRBJ1-1): DTGVSQNPRHKITKRGQNVTFRCDPISEHNRLYWYRQTLGQGPEFLTYFQNEAQLEKSRLLSDRFSAERPKGSFSTLEIQRTEQGDSAMYLCASSPNPAIEAFFGQGTRLTVV.

On this clonotype itself: Germline is not matched at one junction end, which may reflect a read error. This chain links TRBV20-1 with TRBJ1-6; perhaps TRBD1 as D (5 bases). Germline V CDR1 and CDR2: DFQATT, SNEGSKA (reference sequence). This CDR3 spans 13 amino acids. This CDR3 is CSAQGTYNSPLNF. The CDR3 DNA is TGCAGTGCTCAAGGGACGTATAATTCACCCCTCAACTTT.

This clonotype came up many times. This chain connects TRBV20-1 to TRBJ2-5, with 13 bases aligning to TRBD2. CDR1 is DFQATT, CDR2 SNEGSKA, per germline (reference sequence). CDR3 length: 15 residues. J was trimmed by 2 bases and V by 4 bases; bases with no gene match: 4. This chain's CDR3 is CSATTSGRGQETQYF. Here the CDR3 DNA reads TGCAGTGCTACTACTAGCGGGAGGGGTCAAGAGACCCAGTACTTC.

There are many counts of this clonotype. The CDR3 protein is CASSKVAGGEAQYF. The CDR3 DNA follows: TGTGCCAGCAGTAAGGTAGCGGGAGGAGAAGCGCAGTATTTT. The gene calls are TRBV25-1 and TRBJ2-3, with 10 bases lining up with TRBD2. This CDR3 has 14 amino acids. Unmatched junction bases numbered 9, after V lost 5 bases and J lost 10 bases. Germline CDR1 and CDR2: MGHDK and SYGVNS.

This clonotype has a count of ten or more. One end of the junction varies from germline; a read error may be responsible. CDR3: CASSSEATYNSFSPLNF. The DNA of the CDR3 is TGTGCCAGCAGCTCCGAAGCGACATACAATTCCTTTTCACCCCTCAACTTT. This chain connects TRBV7-8 to TRBJ1-6; D not resolved. The germline V gene has CDR1 SGHVS and CDR2 FQNEAQ. The CDR3 sequence is 17 residues long.

The sample holds many counts of this clonotype. The chain uses TRBV5-1 and TRBJ2-5; D is possibly TRBD1 or TRBD2 (5 bases each). From germline, CDR1 is SGHRS and CDR2 YFSETQ. This CDR3 is built from 14 residues. V lost 0 bases and J 3 bases, leaving 9 bases between the germline ends. The CDR3 loop reads CASSLGGTEETQYF. The CDR3 DNA reads as TGCGCCAGCAGCTTGGGGGGGACGGAAGAGACCCAGTACTTC.

This clonotype has ten or more counts. The chain joins TRBV6-5 to TRBJ2-3; 8 bases align to TRBD2. The V and J ends lost 0 bases and 2 bases, in that order; junction bases with no gene match: 1. The CDR3 has 15 amino acids. Germline V gives CDR1 MNHEY, CDR2 SVGAGI. CDR3 nucleotide sequence: TGTGCCAGCAGTTACTCTAGCGGGACCACAGATACGCAGTATTTT. It yields the protein CASSYSSGTTDTQYF.

This clonotype was recorded many times. The CDR3 nucleotides read TGTGCCAGCAGCTCCCATTCTAGCGCAAACATTCAGTACTTC. It yields the protein CASSSHSSANIQYF. The chain carries TRBV11-2 and TRBJ2-4; D might be TRBD2 (6 bases). V was trimmed by 4 bases and J by 6 bases, leaving 13 bases between them. Germline V gene data show CDR1 as SGHAT and CDR2 as FQNNGV. This CDR3 has 14 amino acids.

This clonotype has at least ten counts. V gene TRBV15 combines with J gene TRBJ2-3, with D uncertain. Trimming stripped 0 bases from V and 6 bases from J, with 4 bases between. The CDR3 totals 12 residues. Germline V lookup: CDR1 LNHNV, CDR2 YYDKDF (reference sequence). In DNA form, the CDR3 reads TGTGCCACCAGCAGAGATTTGGATACGCAGTATTTT. This encodes CATSRDLDTQYF.

This clonotype was picked up a small number of times. This may stem from a read error, because a much larger clone lies one nucleotide away. The chain couples TRBV12-3 or TRBV12-4 to TRBJ1-1; TRBD1 might be the D (5 bases). V gave up 3 bases and J gave up 1 base, with 9 bases separating them. This CDR3 region has 14 residues. CDR3 nucleotides: TGTGCCAGCAGTTTCATGGGGACGAACACTGAAGCTTTCTTT. Its protein product is CASSFMGTNTEAFF.

The gene calls are TRBV10-1 and TRBJ1-1; a weak D match, TRBD1 (5 bases). The ends were cut back, 8 bases at V and 4 bases at J, with 5 bases in the middle. This CDR3 has 10 amino acids. The germline V gene encodes CDR1 WNHNN and CDR2 SYGVQD (reference sequence). The CDR3 protein is CASGGTEAFF. The CDR3 nucleotides read TGCGCCAGCGGGGGCACTGAAGCTTTCTTT.

Regarding this clonotype: A junction boundary mismatches the germline segment, possibly from a read error. The V and J genes are TRBV7-8 and TRBJ2-7; the match to TRBD2 covers 8 bases. The CDR3 consists of 18 residues. The V gene's germline CDR1 is SGHVS and CDR2 FQNEAQ. In DNA form, the CDR3 reads TGTGTCAGCAGCTTAAGGGATCGAAGGCGGGGGGACTCCTACGAGCAGTACTTC. Translating gives CVSSLRDRRRGDSYEQYF.

This clonotype was found many times. The genes are TRBV12-3 or TRBV12-4 and TRBJ1-1; D unclear. Trimming stripped 4 bases from V and 0 bases from J, with 9 bases between. The CDR3 sequence is 14 residues long. CDR3 protein: CASSSGSLNTEAFF. In DNA, the CDR3 is TGTGCCAGCAGTTCTGGGTCGTTGAACACTGAAGCTTTCTTT.

There are many counts of this clonotype. The J gene is TRBJ2-7, the V gene TRBV6-5, with 9 bases identical to TRBD1. CDR3 length equals 13 residues. The V and J ends lost 4 bases and 6 bases, in that order; junction bases with no gene match: 4. Looked up from germline, CDR1 is MNHEY and CDR2 is SVGAGI. Here the CDR3 reads CASSLQGAGEQYF. The DNA for the CDR3 is TGTGCCAGCAGTTTACAGGGGGCGGGCGAGCAGTACTTC.

This clonotype has only a few counts. The chain links TRBV9 to TRBJ2-1; 11 bases match TRBD2. Losses at the gene ends were 0 bases for V and 10 bases for J; bases not matched to a gene: 6. CDR1 is SGDLS, CDR2 YYNGEE, per germline. The CDR3 totals 15 residues. The CDR3 DNA follows: TGTGCCAGCAGCGTAGGGTTGGGGACTAGCGGCGAGCAGTTCTTC. Protein: CASSVGLGTSGEQFF.

This clonotype has a count of ten or more. J is TRBJ2-1 and V is TRBV3-1; D is unclear. Per germline, CDR1 LGHDT and CDR2 YNNKEL (reference sequence). The CDR3 loop spans 12 amino acids. V lost 3 bases to trimming and J lost 8 bases, with 8 bases between them. Here the CDR3 reads CASSHYGYEQFF. DNA of the CDR3: TGTGCCAGCAGCCATTACGGGTATGAGCAGTTCTTC.

This clonotype was picked up many times. The chain joins TRBV20-1 to TRBJ1-5, with 8 bases matching TRBD1. This CDR3 region has 15 residues. With 6 bases clipped from V and 1 base from J, the junction kept 8 bases outside the gene matches. Looked up from germline, CDR1 is DFQATT and CDR2 is SNEGSKA (reference sequence). Written as DNA, the CDR3 is TGCAGTGCCCAGGGGGCCGGGGGAAGCAATCAGCCCCAGCATTTT. Residues: CSAQGAGGSNQPQHF.

This clonotype was seen ten or more times. The chain joins TRBV20-1 to TRBJ2-7, with 11 bases lining up with TRBD2. There are 16 residues in the CDR3. Germline CDR1 DFQATT, CDR2 SNEGSKA (reference sequence). V dropped 3 bases and J dropped 2; count of bases not matched to a gene: 9. CDR3 in DNA: TGCAGTGCTAGGACCTACCTAGCGGGAGGTACCTACGAGCAGTACTTC. Protein product: CSARTYLAGGTYEQYF.

In this sample, this clonotype turned up many times. The genes are TRBV9 and TRBJ2-7; 9 positions agree with TRBD1. The CDR3 loop spans 14 amino acids. J gave up 5 bases and V 4 bases, and 7 bases lay outside the gene matches. CDR1 and CDR2 from the germline V gene are SGDLS and YYNGEE. CDR3 in DNA: TGTGCCAGCAGCTTGGACAGGGGATCGAACGAGCAGTACTTC. This encodes CASSLDRGSNEQYF.

In this sample, this clonotype turned up many times. The rearrangement joins TRBV29-1 to TRBJ1-3; possibly TRBD1 for D (6 bases). V was cut by 6 bases and J by 0 bases, with 18 bases left in between. The CDR3 is 16 amino acids. Germline V gene data show CDR1 as SQVTM and CDR2 as ANQGSEA. DNA of the CDR3: TGCAGCGTCGCACTGAGACAGGACCACTCTGGAAACACCATATATTTT. Its protein is CSVALRQDHSGNTIYF.

This clonotype showed up many times. This chain joins TRBV5-6 and TRBJ1-6; D may be TRBD1 (5 bases). This CDR3 has 15 amino acids. Deletions cut 4 bases from V and 10 bases from J, with 18 bases between. Germline V CDR1 and CDR2: SGHDT, YYEEEE. The CDR3 region has the DNA TGTGCCAGCAGCGTGGGGCCTGGAATGAGGTCACCCCTCCACTTT. Translating it yields CASSVGPGMRSPLHF.

This clonotype was recorded many times. The chain combines TRBV6-5 with TRBJ1-1; D not resolved. Germline assignment: CDR1 MNHEY and CDR2 SVGAGI. The CDR3 is made up of 13 amino acids. The V and J ends lost 7 bases and 4 bases respectively, with 13 bases between them. CDR3 nucleotide sequence: TGTGCCAGCACCGCTTTTTCTGGCACTGAAGCTTTCTTT. Its translation: CASTAFSGTEAFF.

Ten or more counts support this clonotype. This chain joins TRBV11-2 and TRBJ2-3; the D gene is possibly TRBD1 (6 bases). Trimming shortened V by 1 base and J by 6 bases, and 11 bases separated the two germline ends. The germline V gene has CDR1 SGHAT and CDR2 FQNNGV. This CDR3 contains 14 residues. CDR3 sequence: CASSLARQGDTQYF. CDR3 in DNA: TGTGCCAGCAGCTTAGCACGTCAGGGGGATACGCAGTATTTT.

In its sample, this clonotype was seen many times. V is TRBV6-5 and J is TRBJ2-1, with D hard to call. V was cut by 2 bases and J by 6 bases, with 5 bases left in between. The CDR3 spans 12 residues. Germline V lookup: CDR1 MNHEY, CDR2 SVGAGI. CDR3 sequence: CASSYDGNEQFF. CDR3 in DNA: TGTGCCAGCAGTTACGACGGCAATGAGCAGTTCTTC.

The sample holds many counts of this clonotype. This chain joins TRBV5-6 and TRBJ2-5, with D uncertain. The ends were cut back, 1 base at V and 2 bases at J, with 6 bases in the middle. The length of the CDR3 is 13 residues. Germline assignment: CDR1 SGHDT and CDR2 YYEEEE. The CDR3 nucleotides read TGTGCCAGCAGCTTGCGTCAGCAAGAGACCCAGTACTTC. Translation gives CASSLRQQETQYF.

This clonotype occurred a few times. Sequence at one end of the junction differs from germline and may be a read error. The CDR3 spells CASSPNAADNQPQNF. CDR3 coding DNA: TGTGCCAGCAGTCCGAACGCGGCAGACAATCAGCCCCAGAATTTT. V and J are TRBV7-9 and TRBJ1-5; no clear D gene. Germline CDR1 reads SEHNR; CDR2 reads FQNEAQ (reference sequence). The CDR3 runs 15 residues.

The table lists this clonotype with many counts. The rearrangement links TRBV5-6 to TRBJ1-6; perhaps TRBD1 as D (5 bases). This CDR3 contains 16 residues. Germline loops: CDR1 SGHDT, CDR2 YYEEEE. V was clipped by 0 bases and J by 7 bases, with 14 bases between them. CDR3: CASSLARPGRNSPLHF. The DNA of the CDR3 is TGTGCCAGCAGCTTGGCCAGGCCAGGGAGGAATTCACCCCTCCACTTT.

This clonotype came up many times. The rearrangement links TRBV20-1 to TRBJ2-1; 7 nucleotides agree with TRBD2. Trimming took 0 bases from V and 0 from J; bases not matched to a gene: 11. CDR1 is DFQATT, CDR2 SNEGSKA, per germline (reference sequence). This CDR3 region has 18 residues. The CDR3 DNA reads TGCAGTGCTAGAGATTTACAGCGGGGTAAGAGCTCCTACAATGAGCAGTTCTTC. Translating it yields CSARDLQRGKSSYNEQFF.

This clonotype was recorded many times. The V gene is TRBV12-3 or TRBV12-4, the J gene TRBJ2-7; D remains unclear. This CDR3 has 15 residues. The V end lost 6 bases, the J end lost 4 bases, and 19 bases lay between the germline ends. Written as DNA, the CDR3 is TGTGCCAGCAGCGTGTGGCAGCCGGATGCTTACGAGCAGTACTTC. This encodes CASSVWQPDAYEQYF.

Ten or more counts support this clonotype. V gene TRBV4-2 combines with J gene TRBJ2-5, with TRBD2 identical over 8 bases. The CDR3 has 15 residues. Per germline, CDR1 LGHNA and CDR2 YNFKEQ. The V and J ends lost 0 bases and 1 base, in that order; junction bases with no gene match: 1. The CDR3 is CASSQDREGQETQYF. In DNA form, the CDR3 reads TGTGCCAGCAGCCAAGATCGGGAGGGCCAAGAGACCCAGTACTTC.